This is a list of T cell receptor beta chains from one sample in a study of beta chain features in type 1 diabetes. Profiled with immunoSEQ multiplex PCR; TCRdb holds only in-frame clones, not every one. The data contain 900,000 or so clones, roughly 17% of them seen just once; the ten biggest clones take up 0.02% to 0.025%. The sequenced sample was naive CD4+ T cells from blood. Every receptor here comes from a woman between 18 and 30 years old in good health. The CDR3 runs from the conserved cysteine through the conserved F or W. D genes are given only for firm matches. A clone size is listed for some rows: how often the clone was seen (once, few, many), or a class if it is expanded.

J: TRBJ2-1
D: TRBD2
size: -
V: TRBV15
CDR3: CATSRKTSGRHNEQFF
DNA: TGTGCCACCAGCAGGAAGACTAGCGGGAGACACAATGAGCAGTTCTTC

J: TRBJ2-5
D: -
size: -
V: TRBV18
CDR3: CASSPDQQETQYF
DNA: TGTGCCAGCTCACCAGACCAACAAGAGACCCAGTACTTC

J: TRBJ2-5
D: TRBD1
size: few
V: TRBV4-3
CDR3: CASSRDRGETQYF
DNA: TGCGCCAGCAGCCGCGACAGGGGAGAGACCCAGTACTTC

J: TRBJ1-2
D: -
size: -
V: TRBV4-3
CDR3: CASSQERLRYGYTF
DNA: TGCGCCAGCAGCCAAGAACGATTGCGGTATGGCTACACCTTC

J: TRBJ2-1
D: -
size: -
V: TRBV28
CDR3: CASSSSPDSSYNEQFF
DNA: TGTGCCAGCAGTTCAAGTCCGGATAGCTCCTACAATGAGCAGTTCTTC

J: TRBJ1-1
D: TRBD1
size: -
V: TRBV29-1
CDR3: CSVDRGTGTEAFF
DNA: TGCAGCGTGGACAGGGGAACGGGGACTGAAGCCTTCTTT

J: TRBJ2-6
D: -
size: few
V: TRBV2
CDR3: CAIKRSSSGANVLTF
DNA: TGTGCCATCAAAAGGTCGAGCTCTGGGGCCAACGTCCTGACTTTC

J: TRBJ2-7
D: -
size: -
V: TRBV7-2
CDR3: CASSSRGPAGYEQYF
DNA: TGTGCCAGCAGCTCAAGAGGGCCCGCAGGCTACGAGCAGTACTTC

J: TRBJ1-6
D: -
size: -
V: TRBV7-9
CDR3: CASSFGGNSPLHF
DNA: TGTGCCAGCAGCTTTGGGGGCAATTCACCCCTCCACTTT

J: TRBJ1-2
D: -
size: -
V: TRBV30
CDR3: CAWTVTGPVGYTF
DNA: TGTGCCTGGACCGTCACCGGGCCAGTCGGCTACACCTTC

J: TRBJ2-7
D: TRBD2
size: -
V: TRBV29-1
CDR3: CSVRGAGGLSYEQYF
DNA: TGCAGCGTCCGGGGGGCGGGAGGGCTATCCTACGAGCAGTACTTC

J: TRBJ1-5
D: -
size: -
V: TRBV5-1
CDR3: CASSFQPGSNQPQHF
DNA: TGCGCCAGCAGCTTCCAGCCAGGTAGCAATCAGCCCCAGCATTTT

J: TRBJ2-1
D: TRBD1
size: -
V: TRBV4-2
CDR3: CASSQEGQGLLEQFF
DNA: TGTGCCAGCAGCCAAGAGGGACAGGGTTTATTGGAGCAGTTCTTC

J: TRBJ2-3
D: -
size: few
V: TRBV4-3
CDR3: CASSQGGASTDTQYF
DNA: TGCGCCAGCAGCCAAGGCGGCGCTAGCACAGATACGCAGTATTTT

J: TRBJ2-4
D: TRBD1
size: few
V: TRBV2
CDR3: CASSEGQGRNIQYF
DNA: TGTGCCAGCAGTGAGGGACAGGGAAGAAACATTCAGTACTTC

J: TRBJ2-7
D: TRBD1
size: -
V: TRBV27
CDR3: CASSSGQGPILSKQYF
DNA: TGTGCCAGCAGTTCGGGACAGGGGCCTATATTATCCAAGCAGTACTTC

J: TRBJ1-1
D: TRBD1
size: -
V: TRBV6-6
CDR3: CASGQGLNTEAFF
DNA: TGTGCCAGCGGACAGGGGTTGAACACTGAAGCTTTCTTT

J: TRBJ2-1
D: -
size: few
V: TRBV4-2
CDR3: CASSQGGLGEQFF
DNA: TGTGCCAGCAGCCAAGGCGGGTTGGGAGAGCAGTTCTTC

J: TRBJ2-3
D: TRBD1
size: once
V: TRBV4-2
CDR3: CASSQDLMGQGSQYF
DNA: TGTGCCAGCAGCCAAGATCTTATGGGACAGGGGTCGCAGTATTTT

J: TRBJ1-5
D: -
size: -
V: TRBV19
CDR3: CASSIQTDYSNQPQHF
DNA: TGTGCCAGTAGTATACAAACAGACTATAGCAATCAGCCCCAGCATTTT

J: TRBJ2-7
D: -
size: few
V: TRBV28
CDR3: CASSLGTTTYEQYF
DNA: TGTGCCAGCAGTTTAGGGACCACTACCTACGAGCAGTACTTC

J: TRBJ2-2
D: -
size: once
V: TRBV7-2
CDR3: CASSLLGLSNTGELFF
DNA: TGTGCCAGCAGCTTACTAGGCCTCTCAAACACCGGGGAGCTGTTTTTT

J: TRBJ2-5
D: -
size: few
V: TRBV5-1
CDR3: CASSGVETQYF
DNA: TGCGCCAGCAGTGGGGTAGAGACCCAGTACTTC

J: TRBJ2-7
D: -
size: -
V: TRBV5-5
CDR3: CASSQGIAYGYEQYF
DNA: TGCGCCAGCAGCCAAGGAATTGCGTACGGCTACGAGCAGTACTTC

J: TRBJ1-5
D: -
size: -
V: TRBV7-9
CDR3: CASSRGLGNSNQPQHF
DNA: TGTGCCAGCAGCAGAGGGCTAGGGAATAGCAATCAGCCCCAGCATTTT

J: TRBJ1-4
D: -
size: few
V: TRBV7-8
CDR3: CASSINRLQGPNEKLFF
DNA: TGTGCCAGCAGCATCAATCGCTTACAGGGACCGAATGAAAAACTGTTTTTT

J: TRBJ2-1
D: TRBD1
size: -
V: TRBV2
CDR3: CASRLGQLNEQFF
DNA: TGTGCCAGCAGGCTGGGACAGCTCAATGAGCAGTTCTTC

J: TRBJ2-3
D: TRBD2
size: -
V: TRBV9
CDR3: CASSVSPSGRAADTQYF
DNA: TGTGCCAGCAGCGTGTCCCCTAGCGGGAGGGCAGCAGATACGCAGTATTTT

J: TRBJ1-1
D: -
size: -
V: TRBV2
CDR3: CASSTPLLETGNTEAFF
DNA: TGTGCCAGCAGCACCCCCTTATTAGAGACAGGGAACACTGAAGCTTTCTTT

J: TRBJ2-7
D: TRBD2
size: few
V: TRBV15
CDR3: CATSREGTSGGSYEQYF
DNA: TGTGCCACCAGCAGGGAAGGGACTAGCGGGGGCTCCTACGAGCAGTACTTC

J: TRBJ1-2
D: -
size: few
V: TRBV6-6
CDR3: CASTGSEGYTF
DNA: TGTGCCAGCACTGGTTCGGAAGGCTACACCTTC

J: TRBJ1-4
D: TRBD1
size: -
V: TRBV28
CDR3: CASSPADRVNEKLFF
DNA: TGTGCCAGCAGTCCCGCGGACAGGGTGAACGAAAAACTGTTTTTT

J: TRBJ2-1
D: -
size: few
V: TRBV9
CDR3: CASSVGAEYNEQFF
DNA: TGTGCCAGCAGCGTCGGGGCCGAGTACAATGAGCAGTTCTTC

J: TRBJ2-5
D: TRBD1
size: few
V: TRBV27
CDR3: CASRADREYQETQYF
DNA: TGTGCCAGCAGGGCGGACAGGGAATACCAAGAGACCCAGTACTTC

J: TRBJ1-2
D: TRBD1
size: -
V: TRBV28
CDR3: CASSLPRTGVGGYTF
DNA: TGTGCCAGCAGTTTACCCCGGACAGGGGTTGGTGGCTACACCTTC

J: TRBJ1-4
D: TRBD1
size: few
V: TRBV5-1
CDR3: CASSLAGTGDEKLFF
DNA: TGCGCCAGCAGCTTGGCCGGGACAGGGGATGAAAAACTGTTTTTT

J: TRBJ2-3
D: -
size: -
V: TRBV19
CDR3: CASSISRSGDTQYF
DNA: TGTGCCAGTAGTATATCACGTTCGGGGGATACGCAGTATTTT

J: TRBJ2-3
D: -
size: few
V: TRBV7-2
CDR3: CASSPQPGANLDTQYF
DNA: TGTGCCAGCAGCCCGCAACCCGGGGCCAACCTAGATACGCAGTATTTT

J: TRBJ1-1
D: -
size: -
V: TRBV27
CDR3: CASSLLSNTEAFF
DNA: TGTGCCAGCAGTTTGTTGAGCAACACTGAAGCTTTCTTT

J: TRBJ2-7
D: TRBD1
size: -
V: TRBV2
CDR3: CASRGTGTYEQYF
DNA: TGTGCCAGTCGGGGGACAGGCACCTACGAGCAGTACTTC

J: TRBJ2-5
D: TRBD1
size: -
V: TRBV7-9
CDR3: CASSKQTGVSEEQYF
DNA: TGTGCCAGCAGCAAACAAACAGGGGTTTCGGAAGAGCAGTACTTC

J: TRBJ2-7
D: TRBD2
size: few
V: TRBV28
CDR3: CASSLPSGREYF
DNA: TGTGCCAGCAGTTTACCTAGCGGGAGGGAGTACTTC

J: TRBJ2-2
D: TRBD1
size: -
V: TRBV14
CDR3: CASSQDWGTGYTGELFF
DNA: TGTGCCAGCAGCCAAGACTGGGGGACAGGATACACCGGGGAGCTGTTTTTT

J: TRBJ2-7
D: TRBD2
size: few
V: TRBV5-4
CDR3: CASSLGLAGSYEQYF
DNA: TGTGCCAGCAGCTTGGGACTAGCGGGATCCTACGAGCAGTACTTC

J: TRBJ2-7
D: -
size: -
V: TRBV14
CDR3: CASSQGGYEQYF
DNA: TGTGCCAGCAGCCAAGGGGGCTACGAGCAGTACTTC

J: TRBJ2-7
D: TRBD2
size: -
V: TRBV18
CDR3: CASSQTSGRSSYEQYF
DNA: TGTGCCAGCTCACAAACTAGCGGGAGGAGCTCCTACGAGCAGTACTTC

J: TRBJ2-7
D: -
size: -
V: TRBV9
CDR3: CASSVVHYWGGILDEQYF
DNA: TGTGCCAGCAGCGTAGTCCATTACTGGGGCGGGATACTCGACGAGCAGTACTTC

J: TRBJ2-7
D: -
size: -
V: TRBV18
CDR3: CASSPGPVSPYEQYF
DNA: TGTGCCAGCTCACCGGGCCCCGTGTCGCCGTACGAGCAGTACTTC

J: TRBJ1-1
D: -
size: -
V: TRBV28
CDR3: CASSLIGPGDIEAFF
DNA: TGTGCCAGCAGTTTAATCGGGCCGGGTGACATTGAAGCTTTCTTT

J: TRBJ2-2
D: TRBD2
size: -
V: TRBV15
CDR3: CATSSRLAGTTGELFF
DNA: TGTGCCACCAGCAGTAGACTAGCGGGAACCACCGGGGAGCTGTTTTTT